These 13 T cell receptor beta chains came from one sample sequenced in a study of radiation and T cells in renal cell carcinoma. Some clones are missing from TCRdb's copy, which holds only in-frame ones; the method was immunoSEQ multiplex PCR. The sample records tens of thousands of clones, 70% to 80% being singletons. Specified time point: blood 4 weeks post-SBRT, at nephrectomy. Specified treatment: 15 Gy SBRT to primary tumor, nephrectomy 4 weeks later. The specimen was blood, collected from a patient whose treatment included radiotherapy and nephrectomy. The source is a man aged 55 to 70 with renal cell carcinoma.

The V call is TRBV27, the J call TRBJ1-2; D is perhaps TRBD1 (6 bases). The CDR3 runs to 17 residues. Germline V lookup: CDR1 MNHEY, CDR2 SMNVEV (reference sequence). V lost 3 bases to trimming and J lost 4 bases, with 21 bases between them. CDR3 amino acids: CASSFSRTGAQTYGYTF. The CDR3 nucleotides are TGTGCCAGCAGTTTTTCCCGGACGGGGGCCCAAACCTATGGCTACACCTTC.

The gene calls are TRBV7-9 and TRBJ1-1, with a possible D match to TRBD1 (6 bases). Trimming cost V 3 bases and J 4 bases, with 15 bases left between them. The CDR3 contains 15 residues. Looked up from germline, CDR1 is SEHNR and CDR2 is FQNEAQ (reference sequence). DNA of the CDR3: TGTGCCAGCAGCTTTTACAGGGAGCTGGGCACTGAAGCTTTCTTT. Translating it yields CASSFYRELGTEAFF.

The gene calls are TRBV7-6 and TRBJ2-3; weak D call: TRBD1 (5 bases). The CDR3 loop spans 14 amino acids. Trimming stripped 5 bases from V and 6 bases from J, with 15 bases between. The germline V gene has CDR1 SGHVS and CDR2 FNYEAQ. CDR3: CASSPRLWGDTQYF. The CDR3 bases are TGTGCCAGCAGCCCCCGTTTGTGGGGCGATACGCAGTATTTT.

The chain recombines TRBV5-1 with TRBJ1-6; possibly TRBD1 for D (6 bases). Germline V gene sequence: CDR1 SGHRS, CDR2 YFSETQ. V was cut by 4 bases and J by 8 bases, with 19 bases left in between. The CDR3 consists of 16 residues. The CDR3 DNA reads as TGCGCCAGCAGCCCTGATGGGGGGCGGGCTGATTCACCCCTCCACTTT. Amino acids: CASSPDGGRADSPLHF. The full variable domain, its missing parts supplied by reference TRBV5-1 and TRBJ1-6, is KAGVTQTPRYLIKTRGQQVTLSCSPISGHRSVSWYQQTPGQGLQFLFEYFSETQRNKGNFPGRFSGRQFSNSRSEMNVSTLELGDSALYLCASSPDGGRADSPLHFGNGTRLTVT.

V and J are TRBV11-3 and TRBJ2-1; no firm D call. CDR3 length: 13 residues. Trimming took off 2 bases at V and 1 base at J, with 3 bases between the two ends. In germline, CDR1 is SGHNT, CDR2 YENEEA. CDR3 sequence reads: CASSLRSYNEQFF. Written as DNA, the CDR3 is TGTGCCAGCAGCTTACGTTCCTACAATGAGCAGTTCTTC.

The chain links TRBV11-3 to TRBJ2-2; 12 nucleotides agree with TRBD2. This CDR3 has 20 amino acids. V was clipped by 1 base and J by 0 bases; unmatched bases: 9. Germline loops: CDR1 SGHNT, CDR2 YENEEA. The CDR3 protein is CASSLGTSGMARANTGELFF. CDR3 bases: TGTGCCAGCAGCTTAGGGACTAGCGGGATGGCACGCGCGAACACCGGGGAGCTGTTTTTT.

The chain's CDR3 is CASSLTRRDTGELFF. In DNA form, the CDR3 reads TGTGCCAGCAGCCTAACTAGGAGGGACACCGGGGAGCTGTTTTTT. This sequence joins TRBV6-1 and TRBJ2-2; TRBD2 might be the D (6 bases). The CDR3 has 15 amino acids. Between the trimmed V and J ends, which lost 6 bases and 3 bases, there was a span of 14 bases. The germline V gene encodes CDR1 MNHNS and CDR2 SASEGT.

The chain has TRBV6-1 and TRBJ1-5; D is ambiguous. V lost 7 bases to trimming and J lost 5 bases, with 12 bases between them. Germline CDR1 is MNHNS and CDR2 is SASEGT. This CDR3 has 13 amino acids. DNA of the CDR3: TGTGCCAGCACCGCTAGCGCTGATCAGCCCCAGCATTTT. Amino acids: CASTASADQPQHF.

CDR3 DNA sequence: TGTGCCAGTAGTATAGGCGGATTCCCTGAAGCTTTCTTT. Protein sequence: CASSIGGFPEAFF. The chain is built from TRBV19 and TRBJ1-1, with D hard to call. V was clipped by 1 base and J by 6 bases, with 9 bases between them. CDR3 size: 13 residues. The germline V gene encodes CDR1 LNHDA and CDR2 SQIVND (reference sequence).

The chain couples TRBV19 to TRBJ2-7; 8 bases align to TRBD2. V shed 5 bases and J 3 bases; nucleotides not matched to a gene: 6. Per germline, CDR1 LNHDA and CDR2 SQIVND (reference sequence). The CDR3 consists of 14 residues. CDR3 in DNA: TGTGCCAGTAGTGCCCAACTAGCGGTCTACGAGCAGTACTTC. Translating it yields CASSAQLAVYEQYF.

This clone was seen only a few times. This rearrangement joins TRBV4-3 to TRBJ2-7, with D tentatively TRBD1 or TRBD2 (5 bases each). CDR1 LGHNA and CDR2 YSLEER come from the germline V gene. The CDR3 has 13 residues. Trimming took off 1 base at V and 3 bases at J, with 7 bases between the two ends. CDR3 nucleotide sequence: TGCGCCAGCAGCCAAGCGGGACGCTACGAGCAGTACTTC. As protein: CASSQAGRYEQYF.

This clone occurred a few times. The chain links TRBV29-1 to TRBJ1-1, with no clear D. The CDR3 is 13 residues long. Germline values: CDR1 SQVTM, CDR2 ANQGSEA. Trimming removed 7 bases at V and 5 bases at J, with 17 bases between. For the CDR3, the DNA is TGCAGCGCTCTAAGGGAGGGTGGGACTGAAGCTTTCTTT. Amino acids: CSALREGGTEAFF.

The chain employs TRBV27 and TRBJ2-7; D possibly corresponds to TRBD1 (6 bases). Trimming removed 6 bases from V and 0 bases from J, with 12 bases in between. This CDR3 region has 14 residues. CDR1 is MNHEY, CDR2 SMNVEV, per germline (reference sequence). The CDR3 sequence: CASRQGHFSYEQYV. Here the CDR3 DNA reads TGTGCCAGCAGGCAGGGACACTTCTCCTACGAGCAGTACGTC.